This TCR beta chain was captured in a study of blood T cell repertoires in COVID-19. Study summary: Sites in the United States, Italy and Spain provided acute and convalescent COVID-19 samples. Sample material is recorded as cDNA or gDNA derived from T cells, B-cell-depleted T cells, or PBMCs.

There are 17 residues in the CDR3. V lost 4 bases and J lost 1, with 19 bases in between. The germline V gene encodes CDR1 MGHRA and CDR2 YSYEKL. In the original workflow: For nucleated cells, counts were estimated from reference gene primer amplification. TCRdb keeps only in-frame clones here, not all; method: immunoSEQ multiplex PCR. That table furnishes V, J and clone size, whereas the DNA furnished D and trimming. The repertoire holds about 670,000 clones, with 85% to 90% as singletons. The sample was peripheral blood. The chain links TRBV4-1 to TRBJ1-1, with a tentative D call TRBD1 (5 bases). This receptor was taken from a woman aged 18 to 35 with acute or convalescent COVID-19. The CDR3 coding sequence is TGCGCCAGCAGCCGGGTGGGTAGGGGCAAGAAGAACACTGAAGCTTTCTTT. Its protein product is CASSRVGRGKKNTEAFF.